One and the same sample provided the 10 T cell receptor beta chains below, sequenced in a study of blood T cells in healthy people across ages. A sample-barcoded 5' primer and a J-beta primer mix were used in a second PCR of about 7 to 12 cycles. Each CDR3 protein gets one entry after TCRdb re-called the 5' RACE reads with MiXCR. The sample includes 450,000 to 700,000 distinct CDR3 sequences, approximately 25% of them seen just once. Sequencing used blood. The receptor set was obtained from a woman in her sixties or seventies in good health.

The sample holds many counts of this clonotype. The chain links TRBV7-2 to TRBJ2-5; 14 nucleotides line up with TRBD2. Germline V gene data show CDR1 as SGHTA and CDR2 as FQGNSA. J gave up 2 bases and V 5 bases, and 4 bases lay outside the gene matches. The CDR3 spans 16 residues. This CDR3 reads CASSPGTSGGQETQYF. CDR3 sequence (DNA): TGTGCCAGCAGCCCAGGGACTAGCGGGGGACAAGAGACCCAGTACTTC. The full variable domain, its missing parts supplied by reference TRBV7-2 and TRBJ2-5, is GAGVSQSPSNKVTEKGKDVELRCDPISGHTALYWYRQSLGQGLEFLIYFQGNSAPDKSGLPSDRFSAERTGGSVSTLTIQRTQQEDSAVYLCASSPGTSGGQETQYFGPGTRLLVL.

The table lists this clonotype with a few counts. J is TRBJ1-1 and V is TRBV20-1; the D gene is possibly TRBD1 (6 bases). Trimming took off 8 bases at V and 9 bases at J, with 16 bases between the two ends. Germline assignment: CDR1 DFQATT and CDR2 SNEGSKA (reference sequence). This CDR3 is 11 amino acids long. CDR3 sequence (DNA): TGCAGTCCCGGACAGAGCAGGAAAGCTTTCTTT. This sequence encodes CSPGQSRKAFF.

On this clonotype: One end of the junction does not line up with germline, which may come from a read error. The chain has TRBV4-2 and TRBJ2-5; 10 bases are a match to TRBD2. This CDR3 spans 16 amino acids. Germline CDR1 reads LGHNA; CDR2 reads YNFKEQ. The CDR3 nucleotides are TGTGCCGGCAGCCTGGCCGGACTAGCGGAACAAGAGACCCAGTACTTC. Its protein is CAGSLAGLAEQETQYF.

This clonotype was detected a few times. The rearrangement uses TRBV7-9 and TRBJ2-6, with D unclear. The germline V and J ends were trimmed by 5 bases and 4 bases, with 9 bases remaining between them. There are 14 residues in the CDR3. Germline CDR1 SEHNR, CDR2 FQNEAQ (reference sequence). CDR3 nucleotide sequence: TGTGCCAGCAGCCTCGGGCTGGGGGCCAACGTCCTGACTTTC. Translating it yields CASSLGLGANVLTF.

With regard to this clonotype: One base away lies a much larger clone, so this may be a sequencing read error. The rearrangement joins TRBV7-3 to TRBJ2-5; D unresolved. The CDR3 runs 13 residues. The V and J ends lost 2 bases and 3 bases respectively, with 7 bases between them. Germline CDR1 reads SGHTA; CDR2 reads FQGTGA. Written as DNA, the CDR3 is TGTGCCAGCAGCTTATCAGTAGAAGAGACCCAGTACTTC. Its translation is CASSLSVEETQYF.

This rearrangement joins TRBV4-1 to TRBJ2-3; the D is unclear. V shed 2 bases and J shed 4 bases, with 16 bases lying between them. Per germline, CDR1 MGHRA and CDR2 YSYEKL. The CDR3 runs to 16 residues. The CDR3 region is CASSQPHSVRADTQYF. CDR3 DNA sequence: TGCGCCAGCAGCCAACCCCATTCCGTTCGGGCAGATACGCAGTATTTT.

A remark on this clonotype: At one of its ends the junction is not consistent with the germline gene, which may arise from a read error. This chain uses TRBV7-2 with TRBJ2-5, with TRBD2 matching 10 bases. The CDR3 has 15 residues. Germline V gives CDR1 SGHTA, CDR2 FQGNSA. The CDR3 DNA sequence: TGTGCCTGCAGCCGTTCTAGCGGGGGCCAAGAGACCCAGTACTTC. Its protein product is CACSRSSGGQETQYF.

This clonotype was counted at least ten times. The V and J genes are TRBV7-9 and TRBJ2-5; 9 nucleotides agree with TRBD1. Germline CDR1 and CDR2: SEHNR and FQNEAQ (reference sequence). The CDR3 is 15 residues long. The J segment lost 4 bases and the V segment lost 6 bases, leaving 9 bases of the junction unmatched. The CDR3 nucleotides are TGTGCCAGCAGATTCACCGGGACAGGGACAGAGACCCAGTACTTC. Translation: CASRFTGTGTETQYF.

The gene calls are TRBV6-6 and TRBJ2-7, with a tentative D call TRBD1 (6 bases). The CDR3 is made up of 14 amino acids. Germline V gene sequence: CDR1 MNHNY, CDR2 SVGAGI (reference sequence). With 6 bases removed from V and 0 bases from J, the gap between germline ends came to 12 bases. The chain's CDR3 is CASSLTGSSYEQYF. CDR3 nucleotides: TGTGCCAGCAGCTTGACAGGTAGCTCCTACGAGCAGTACTTC.

The chain has TRBV20-1 and TRBJ1-4, with 7 nucleotides matching TRBD1. With V trimmed by 3 bases and J by 10 bases, 8 bases remained unmatched. This CDR3 spans 13 amino acids. Germline V gives CDR1 DFQATT, CDR2 SNEGSKA (reference sequence). This CDR3 reads CSASHETGRKLFF. The CDR3 DNA is TGCAGTGCTAGCCACGAGACAGGGCGAAAACTGTTTTTT.